Below are 4 T cell receptor beta chains sequenced from a single sample in a study of shared T cell receptors in the human thymus. Using immunoSEQ multiplex PCR, the repertoire was profiled, and TCRdb retains in-frame clones only, with some absent. Of over 450,000 clones detected, about 80% appear once; the ten largest clones hold less than 0.015%. The same sample was also studied in work on human thymus T cells.

Sequences were obtained from thymocytes. These TCRs come from a boy less than two years old with a congenital heart defect.

This clone was seen more than once but under ten times. The V call is TRBV27, the J call TRBJ2-3; D possibly corresponds to TRBD1 (5 bases). From germline, CDR1 is MNHEY and CDR2 SMNVEV (reference sequence). Trimming cost V 5 bases and J 3 bases, with 18 bases left between them. The CDR3 has 16 amino acids. In nucleotides, the CDR3 is TGTGCCAGCAGTCTCCAAAAAGGGGTCCGGACAGATACGCAGTATTTT. Translation gives CASSLQKGVRTDTQYF.

V gene TRBV4-1 combines with J gene TRBJ2-3; 13 bases map to TRBD2. Germline assignment: CDR1 MGHRA and CDR2 YSYEKL. This CDR3 region has 16 residues. The J segment lost 5 bases and the V segment lost 1 base, leaving 3 bases of the junction unmatched. In DNA form, the CDR3 reads TGCGCCAGCAGCCAAGGACTAGCGGGAGGTATAGATACGCAGTATTTT. Translating gives CASSQGLAGGIDTQYF.

This clone showed up just a few times. The V call is TRBV27, the J call TRBJ2-1, with TRBD2 identical over 10 bases. The CDR3 has 13 residues. Germline trimming cut 10 bases from V and 7 bases from J; bases unmatched to any gene: 7. CDR1 MNHEY and CDR2 SMNVEV come from the germline V gene (reference sequence). CDR3 bases: TGTGCCACCTCTAGCGGGAGTCATAATGAGCAGTTCTTC. Its protein product is CATSSGSHNEQFF.

The rearrangement links TRBV4-2 to TRBJ1-2, with unresolved D. CDR1 and CDR2 (germline): LGHNA, YNFKEQ. With 4 bases removed from V and 0 bases from J, the gap between germline ends came to 9 bases. This CDR3 spans 14 amino acids. DNA of the CDR3: TGTGCCAGCAGCCGAGTGATAGCTAACTATGGCTACACCTTC. This translates into CASSRVIANYGYTF.